The entry that follows covers one TCR beta chain sequence. Its antigen remains unidentified. The sample comes from a study of shared clonotypes between healthy human individuals. Study-level background: CD8 memory received one plate per donor, CD8 naive two, CD4 memory three and CD4 naive three. Study findings and constraints: When naive CD4 clonotypes were compared across a few donors, 5% to 5.5% were shared.

Sequencing was at deep level. Profiling relied on immunoSEQ multiplex PCR, and the TCRdb table lists in-frame clones only, not all of them. This table holds 2 million to 3 million clones, more than 85% found once. CDR1 and CDR2 from the germline V gene are SGHRS and YFSETQ. The CDR3 length is 14 residues. Losses at the gene ends were 6 bases for V and 8 bases for J; bases not matched to a gene: 5. The sequenced sample was naive CD4+ T cells from PBMCs. The sample's subset: CD45RA+ positively selected. The rearrangement uses TRBV5-1 and TRBJ2-1, with 13 bases aligning to TRBD2. This sequence originates from a man younger than 35 in good health. Some clones in this sample may be carry-over from other donors' samples. CDR3 protein: CASTGTSGKDEQFF. CDR3 DNA sequence: TGCGCCAGCACCGGGACTAGCGGGAAGGATGAGCAGTTCTTC.